A single sample gave rise to the 6 T cell receptor beta chains below, sequenced in a study of CD8+ T cells in alopecia areata. Extraction and reverse transcription of RNA yielded cDNA as the sequencing template. The table came from immunoSEQ multiplex PCR; TCRdb's copy has only in-frame clones and leaves some out. The counts give 1,800 or so clones, none of them seen only once; 12% is held by the top ten. Noted time point: mouse skin at time of skin grafting. The sequencing here drew on skin, taken at week 0. These receptor sequences come from a C3H/HeJ mouse with alopecia areata. The strain's MHC haplotype is H2-k.

This clone was observed many times. Germline and genes here are mouse. From the germline J gene comes the end of the CDR3, since the read stops 4 residues before it. The identical CDR3 is also encoded by other nucleotide sequences in the sample. The chain links TRBV19 to TRBJ1-2, with TRBD1 matching 10 bases. Germline CDR1 reads FNHDT; CDR2 reads SITEND (reference sequence). With 5 bases clipped from V and 2 bases from J, the junction kept 3 bases outside the gene matches. CDR3 size: 14 residues. The CDR3 here is CASSRDRGNSDYTF. The part of the CDR3 DNA that was read is TGTGCCAGCAGCCGGGACAGGGGTAACTCC.

This clone is medium-sized in the sample. The germline and genes are mouse ones. The CDR3 end falls 4 residues outside the read, so it is completed with the germline J gene. The chain uses TRBV13-1 and TRBJ1-2; TRBD1 is a possible D gene (6 bases). Per the germline V gene, CDR1 is NSHNY and CDR2 is SYGAGN. The CDR3 spans 15 residues. Trimming left V 2 bases short and J 0 bases short, with 11 bases between. The sequenced part of the CDR3 DNA is TGTGCCAGCAGTGAAGAGGGACACTCAAACTCC. Translation gives CASSEEGHSNS. The entire CDR3 is CASSEEGHSNSDYTF.

This clone qualifies as medium-sized (0.01 to 0.1%). Gene names and germline refer to mouse. The read finishes 4 residues shy of the CDR3 end, and the germline J gene is used to complete it. The chain couples TRBV13-1 to TRBJ2-5, with D possibly matching TRBD2 (7 bases). The CDR3 is made up of 14 amino acids. CDR1 and CDR2 from the germline V gene are NSHNY and SYGAGN. The CDR3 loop is CASSDWGQEDTQYF. The covered CDR3 bases are TGTGCCAGCAGTGACTGGGGGCAAGAAGAC.

By share, this clone ranks as medium-sized. All gene names here are mouse names. The read falls 4 residues short of the CDR3 end, and the missing part is taken from the germline J gene. V and J are TRBV5 and TRBJ2-2; 11 positions agree with TRBD2. This CDR3 has 16 residues. V lost 4 bases, J lost 0 bases, and 1 base stayed unmatched. Germline V gene lookup returns CDR1 LGHNA and CDR2 YNLKQL (reference sequence). The covered CDR3 bases are TGTGCCAGCAGCCCGGACTGGGGGGCAAACACCGGG. This encodes CASSPDWGANTG. The complete CDR3 reads CASSPDWGANTGQLYF.

This clone is classed as medium-sized (0.01 to 0.1%). All gene names here are mouse names. The read finishes 4 residues shy of the CDR3 end, and the germline J gene is used to complete it. The genes are TRBV13-3 and TRBJ1-1, with D perhaps matching TRBD1 (6 bases). Germline V gives CDR1 NNHDY, CDR2 SYVADS. The CDR3 covers 12 residues. The sequenced CDR3 bases are TGTGCCAGCAGGAGGGGGGCGACA. It encodes CASRRGAT. The full CDR3 reads CASRRGATEVFF.

This clone was seen more than once but under ten times. The germline and genes are mouse ones. The read terminates 4 residues ahead of where the CDR3 ends, so the germline J gene completes it. The chain combines TRBV20 with TRBJ2-7; 8 bases map to TRBD1. CDR1 is GFQATS, CDR2 STVNSAI, per germline. The CDR3 length is 11 residues. The DNA read from the CDR3 is TGTGGTGACCAGGACAGGGAT. It translates to CGDQDRD. The entire CDR3 is CGDQDRDEQYF.